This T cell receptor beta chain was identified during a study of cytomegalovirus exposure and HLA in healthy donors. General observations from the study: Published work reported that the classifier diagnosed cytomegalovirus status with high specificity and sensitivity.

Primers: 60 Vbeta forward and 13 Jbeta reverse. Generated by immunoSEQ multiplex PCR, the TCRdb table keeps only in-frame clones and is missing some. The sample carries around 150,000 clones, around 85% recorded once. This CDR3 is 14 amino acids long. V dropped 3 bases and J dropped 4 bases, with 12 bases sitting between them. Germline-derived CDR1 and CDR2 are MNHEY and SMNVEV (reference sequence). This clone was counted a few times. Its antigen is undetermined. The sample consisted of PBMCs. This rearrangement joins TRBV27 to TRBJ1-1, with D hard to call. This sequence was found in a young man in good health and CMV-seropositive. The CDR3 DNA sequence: TGTGCCAGCAGTTTGACCCTCAGCGGCACTGAAGCTTTCTTT. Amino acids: CASSLTLSGTEAFF.